This TCR beta chain was captured by sequencing in a study of cytomegalovirus exposure and HLA in healthy donors. Losses at the gene ends were 6 bases for V and 5 bases for J; bases not matched to a gene: 8. Per the germline V gene, CDR1 is SQVTM and CDR2 is ANQGSEA. The CDR3 runs to 15 residues. 60 Vbeta and 13 Jbeta primers were used in PCR. The data were produced by immunoSEQ multiplex PCR, yet TCRdb's version contains in-frame clones alone and is incomplete. The top ten clones hold over 0.55% of a sample with about 220,000 clones, 76% of them seen once. Whole-study findings and limits: Later analysis identified a missense DCLRE1C variant that was linked to TCR beta V- and J-gene trimming. Excluded were some V segments that proved indistinguishable, including TRBV6-2 and TRBV6-3.

On this clone itself: Antigen: not known.

The TCR sequence derives from a man younger than 35 in good health and CMV-seronegative. Sequenced: PBMCs. This chain joins TRBV29-1 and TRBJ2-1; the match to TRBD2 covers 12 bases. This CDR3 reads CSVEGTSGPNNEQFF. The CDR3 DNA follows: TGCAGCGTCGAGGGGACTAGCGGGCCTAACAATGAGCAGTTCTTC.